The 15 T cell receptor beta chains below all came from one sample that was sequenced in a study of shared clonotypes between healthy human individuals. Some clones are missing from TCRdb's copy, which holds only in-frame ones; the method was immunoSEQ multiplex PCR. Of hundreds of thousands of clones detected, 60% to 80% appear once; the ten largest clones hold 1.8%. Sequencing was carried out using memory CD4+ T cells sorted from blood. This sample's subset: CD45RA-negative fraction. These receptor sequences come from a woman in her thirties in good health.

CDR3 bases: TGCAGTGCTAGTTATTACAATGAGCAGTTCTTC. Protein: CSASYYNEQFF. The V call is TRBV20-1, the J call TRBJ2-1, with D unresolved. Trimming took off 3 bases at V and 4 bases at J, with 4 bases between the two ends. CDR1 DFQATT and CDR2 SNEGSKA come from the germline V gene (reference sequence). The CDR3 runs 11 residues.

This clone occurred a few times. CDR3 region: CATSLGQGGNQPQHF. The CDR3 DNA reads TGTGCCACCAGCTTGGGACAGGGAGGAAATCAGCCCCAGCATTTT. This chain uses TRBV15 with TRBJ1-5, with 9 bases lining up with TRBD1. Germline V gives CDR1 LNHNV, CDR2 YYDKDF (reference sequence). This CDR3 has 15 amino acids. V was clipped by 5 bases and J by 4 bases; unmatched bases: 6.

This clone came up a few times. The V call is TRBV28, the J call TRBJ1-5, with no clear D. The CDR3 length is 13 residues. The V gene's germline CDR1 is MDHEN and CDR2 SYDVKM. Trimming took off 5 bases at V and 6 bases at J, with 11 bases between the two ends. The CDR3 DNA sequence: TGTGCCAGCAGTCGCGAATGGGTTCAGCCCCAGCATTTT. Its protein is CASSREWVQPQHF.

This clone was counted between two and nine times. The chain links TRBV5-6 to TRBJ2-5, with D hard to call. CDR3 length: 14 amino acids. Germline CDR1 is SGHDT and CDR2 is YYEEEE. V lost 0 bases, J lost 4 bases, and 10 bases lay in between. The CDR3 nucleotides are TGTGCCAGCAGCTTGGGTATTTGGGGAGAGACCCAGTACTTC. Amino acid sequence: CASSLGIWGETQYF. Based on the CDR3 plus reference TRBV5-6 and TRBJ2-5, the full variable domain is DAGVTQSPTHLIKTRGQQVTLRCSPKSGHDTVSWYQQALGQGPQFIFQYYEEEERQRGNFPDRFSGHQFPNYSSELNVNALLLGDSALYLCASSLGIWGETQYFGPGTRLLVL.

V gene TRBV28 combines with J gene TRBJ2-3; 12 bases agree with TRBD1. The CDR3 sequence is 16 residues long. Trimming at V came to 7 bases and at J to 1 base, leaving 6 bases not matched to a gene. From germline, CDR1 is MDHEN and CDR2 SYDVKM. CDR3 coding DNA: TGTGCCAGCACCGTAGGGGACAGGGGGCGCACAGATACGCAGTATTTT. Residues: CASTVGDRGRTDTQYF.

The chain combines TRBV28 with TRBJ2-7, with no clear D. Germline V gene sequence: CDR1 MDHEN, CDR2 SYDVKM. V was clipped by 3 bases and J by 6 bases, with 24 bases between them. This CDR3 contains 17 residues. The chain's CDR3 is CASSFLPTPFTASEQYF. For the CDR3, the DNA is TGTGCCAGCAGTTTTCTCCCCACTCCTTTCACCGCTAGCGAGCAGTACTTC. Together with reference TRBV28 and TRBJ2-7, the CDR3 gives the full variable domain: DVKVTQSSRYLVKRTGEKVFLECVQDMDHENMFWYRQDPGLGLRLIYFSYDVKMKEKGDIPEGYSVSREKKERFSLILESASTNQTSMYLCASSFLPTPFTASEQYFGPGTRLTVT.

V and J are TRBV5-1 and TRBJ2-7; D gene ambiguous. The germline CDR1 and CDR2 sequences are SGHRS and YFSETQ. The CDR3 extends over 14 amino acids. Trimming left V 4 bases short and J 1 base short, with 12 bases between. As DNA, the CDR3 is TGCGCCAGCAGCCCCGACCCCGCGTCCTACGAGCAGTACTTC. Protein product: CASSPDPASYEQYF.

This clone was detected a few times. The V and J genes are TRBV19 and TRBJ2-3; perhaps TRBD1 as D (6 bases). The CDR3 covers 15 residues. Trimming cost V 5 bases and J 0 bases, with 12 bases left between them. The germline CDR1 and CDR2 sequences are LNHDA and SQIVND (reference sequence). Here the CDR3 reads CASSLLGASTDTQYF. The CDR3, as DNA: TGTGCCAGTAGTTTATTGGGGGCTAGCACAGATACGCAGTATTTT.

This clone showed up just a few times. The gene calls are TRBV7-9 and TRBJ1-1; no clear D. V shed 6 bases and J shed 4 bases, with 6 bases lying between them. From germline, CDR1 is SEHNR and CDR2 FQNEAQ (reference sequence). The CDR3 spans 11 residues. In DNA form, the CDR3 reads TGTGCCAGCAGGGGATTCACTGAAGCTTTCTTT. The encoded protein is CASRGFTEAFF.

This clone was observed a handful of times. This chain links TRBV5-1 with TRBJ1-1; D is possibly TRBD1 (5 bases). Germline lookup yields CDR1 SGHRS and CDR2 YFSETQ. The CDR3 spans 15 residues. V lost 0 bases and J 1 base, leaving 10 bases between the germline ends. The CDR3 DNA follows: TGCGCCAGCAGCTTGGGCGGGGGAGCGAACACTGAAGCTTTCTTT. Its protein is CASSLGGGANTEAFF. Drawing the rest from reference TRBV5-1 and TRBJ1-1, the complete variable domain is KAGVTQTPRYLIKTRGQQVTLSCSPISGHRSVSWYQQTPGQGLQFLFEYFSETQRNKGNFPGRFSGRQFSNSRSEMNVSTLELGDSALYLCASSLGGGANTEAFFGQGTRLTVV.

The chain uses TRBV6-1 and TRBJ2-7, with 12 bases matching TRBD2. This CDR3 has 15 residues. V dropped 4 bases and J dropped 4; count of bases not matched to a gene: 5. Germline V gene sequence: CDR1 MNHNS, CDR2 SASEGT. The CDR3 DNA follows: TGTGCCAGCAGTGTAACCGGGACTAGCGGGTACGAGCAGTACTTC. Translating it yields CASSVTGTSGYEQYF.

The V and J genes are TRBV10-3 and TRBJ2-7; TRBD1 aligns across 10 bases. Germline V gene data show CDR1 as ENHRY and CDR2 as SYGVKD. The CDR3 is 16 amino acids. V shed 1 base, J shed 0 bases, and the junction held 3 bases outside the gene matches. This chain's CDR3 is CAISEWGQGSSYEQYF. The CDR3 bases are TGTGCCATCAGTGAGTGGGGACAGGGGAGCTCCTACGAGCAGTACTTC.

The V gene is TRBV7-8, the J gene TRBJ2-3, with D unresolved. The CDR3 contains 13 residues. The germline V gene has CDR1 SGHVS and CDR2 FQNEAQ. The V end lost 5 bases, the J end lost 4 bases, and 10 bases lay between the germline ends. CDR3 amino acids: CASSPRIPDTQYF. In DNA form, the CDR3 reads TGTGCCAGCAGCCCGAGGATTCCAGATACGCAGTATTTT.

The chain couples TRBV5-4 to TRBJ1-5, with 8 bases fitting TRBD1. Germline V gene lookup returns CDR1 SGHNT and CDR2 YYREEE (reference sequence). There are 15 residues in the CDR3. V was pared by 3 bases and J by 4 bases, with 6 bases of the junction left unmatched. This CDR3 is CASSYRQGLNQPQHF. In DNA, the CDR3 is TGTGCCAGCAGCTACAGACAGGGGTTGAATCAGCCCCAGCATTTT.

J is TRBJ1-4 and V is TRBV7-7, with a weak D call TRBD1 (6 bases). The V and J ends lost 4 bases and 8 bases respectively, with 14 bases between them. This CDR3 has 14 amino acids. From germline, CDR1 is SSHAT and CDR2 FNYEAQ (reference sequence). The DNA of the CDR3 is TGTGCCAGCAGCTCAGGGGTTAGGGGAGAAAAACTGTTTTTT. Its translation is CASSSGVRGEKLFF.